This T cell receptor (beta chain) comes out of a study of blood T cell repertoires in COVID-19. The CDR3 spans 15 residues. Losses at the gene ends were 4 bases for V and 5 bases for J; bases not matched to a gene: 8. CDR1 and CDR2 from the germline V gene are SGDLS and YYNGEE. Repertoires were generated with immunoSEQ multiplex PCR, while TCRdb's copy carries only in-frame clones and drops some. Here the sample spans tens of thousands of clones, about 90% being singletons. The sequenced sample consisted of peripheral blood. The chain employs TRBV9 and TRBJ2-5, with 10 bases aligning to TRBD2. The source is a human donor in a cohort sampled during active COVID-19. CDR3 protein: CASSPAGGIGETQYF. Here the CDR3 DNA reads TGTGCCAGCAGCCCAGCGGGAGGGATAGGGGAGACCCAGTACTTC.